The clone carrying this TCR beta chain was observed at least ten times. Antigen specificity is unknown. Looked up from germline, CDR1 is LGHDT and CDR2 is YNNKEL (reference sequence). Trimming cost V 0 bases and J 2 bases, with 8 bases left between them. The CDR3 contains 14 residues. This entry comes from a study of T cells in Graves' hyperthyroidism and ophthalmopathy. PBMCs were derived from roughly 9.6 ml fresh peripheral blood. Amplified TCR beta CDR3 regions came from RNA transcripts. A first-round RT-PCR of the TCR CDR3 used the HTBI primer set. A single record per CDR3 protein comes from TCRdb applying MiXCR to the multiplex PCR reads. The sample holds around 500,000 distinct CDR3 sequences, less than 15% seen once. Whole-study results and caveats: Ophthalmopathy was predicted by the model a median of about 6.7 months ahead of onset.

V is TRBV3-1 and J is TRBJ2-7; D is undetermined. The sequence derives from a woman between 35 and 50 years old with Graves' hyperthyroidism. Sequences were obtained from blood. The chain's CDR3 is CASSQERYAYEQYF. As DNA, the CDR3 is TGTGCCAGCAGCCAAGAAAGGTATGCCTACGAGCAGTACTTC.